Listed here are 27 T cell receptor delta chains from one sample, sequenced in a study of Vδ1+ human thymocytes. Study-wide results and limits: Thymic TRG and TRD repertoires appeared highly polyclonal, with Gaussian CDR3 length distributions.

RNA was extracted from the cells and then reverse transcribed. CDR3 amplicons came from multiplex PCR with pooled V-gene forward and constant-region reverse primers. TCRdb re-called clones from the multiplex PCR reads using CATT. The table records about 75,000 delta-chain clones, about 35% of them present only once. No antigen has been identified for these receptors. Sequenced: Vdelta1+ gamma-delta thymocytes from the thymus. The subset is: FACS-sorted CD3+ TCRalphabeta- TCRVdelta1+ TCRVdelta2- thymocytes. These TCRs come from a boy less than two years old who had congenital heart surgery.

The chain carries TRDV1 and TRDJ1; D is tentatively TRDD2 or TRDD3 (6 bases each). Germline-derived CDR1 and CDR2 are TSWWSYY and QGS. The CDR3 is made up of 25 amino acids. Trimming cost V 1 base and J 10 bases, with 49 bases left between them. CDR3 region: CALGEPSYQSLFTGRSGRATVTLIF. For the CDR3, the DNA is TGTGCTCTTGGGGAACCCTCCTACCAGTCCCTCTTTACTGGGCGATCCGGGCGGGCGACGGTTACACTCATCTTT.

V usage is TRDV1 and J usage is TRDJ1; 7 bases map to TRDD2. V gave up 5 bases and J gave up 0 bases; unmatched junction bases: 27. This CDR3 has 22 amino acids. The germline gives CDR1 TSWWSYY, CDR2 QGS. The CDR3 nucleotides are TGTGCTCTTGGGCCGCAGAAGGGTGAGGGTTTCCTACTAGCTCCGTACACCGATAAACTCATCTTT. This gives the protein CALGPQKGEGFLLAPYTDKLIF.

This chain connects TRDV1 to TRDJ1; TRDD3 agrees at 8 bases. This CDR3 comprises 20 residues. The V gene's germline CDR1 is TSWWSYY and CDR2 QGS. Germline trimming cut 3 bases from V and 0 bases from J; bases unmatched to any gene: 18. In nucleotides, the CDR3 is TGTGCTCTTGGGGACATAGTTCTACTGCTGGGGGACCTGTACACCGATAAACTCATCTTT. It yields the protein CALGDIVLLLGDLYTDKLIF.

This clone was detected only a few times. The rearrangement uses TRDV1 and TRDJ1; 12 nucleotides line up with TRDD3. Germline loops: CDR1 TSWWSYY, CDR2 QGS. V dropped 1 base and J dropped 1; count of bases not matched to a gene: 16. There are 21 residues in the CDR3. DNA of the CDR3: TGTGCTCTTGGGGAACGGGCGGGACTGGGGGATACCTATTCCCGCACCGATAAACTCATCTTT. As protein: CALGERAGLGDTYSRTDKLIF.

As to this clone: The sample contains more than one DNA sequence encoding this CDR3. The rearrangement links TRDV1 to TRDJ1; 8 positions agree with TRDD2. Germline-derived CDR1 and CDR2 are TSWWSYY and QGS. J gave up 0 bases and V 4 bases, and 22 bases lay outside the gene matches. The CDR3 runs 21 residues. CDR3 sequence: CALGAILPTKEGTVYTDKLIF. In nucleotides, the CDR3 is TGTGCTCTTGGGGCCATACTTCCTACGAAGGAGGGTACGGTTTACACCGATAAACTCATCTTT.

This clone was detected only a few times. The chain is built from TRDV1 and TRDJ1; 11 bases fit TRDD3. V lost 8 bases to trimming and J lost 5 bases; unmatched junction nucleotides: 37. CDR3 length: 24 amino acids. Germline V gene sequence: CDR1 TSWWSYY, CDR2 QGS. Here the CDR3 reads CALNGGFLLKNSTGGYRDSDKLIF. CDR3 bases: TGTGCTCTTAACGGTGGCTTCCTACTCAAAAATAGTACTGGGGGATATCGGGATTCAGATAAACTCATCTTT.

By share of the sample, this clone is medium-sized. This specimen includes other DNA sequences encoding the same CDR3. The gene calls are TRDV2 and TRDJ1; 8 nucleotides align to TRDD3. The V gene's germline CDR1 is GEAIGNYY and CDR2 EKD. V was pared by 0 bases and J by 2 bases, with 4 bases of the junction left unmatched. The CDR3 spans 15 residues. DNA for the CDR3: TGTGCCTGTGACACCGTACTGGGGGGAACCGATAAACTCATCTTT. Its translation: CACDTVLGGTDKLIF.

The chain is built from TRDV1 and TRDJ1; TRDD3 agrees at 13 bases. The ends lost 0 bases at V and 7 bases at J; junction bases unmatched: 29. Looked up from germline, CDR1 is TSWWSYY and CDR2 is QGS. This CDR3 is built from 24 residues. CDR3 region: CALGELAPLEQRTGGYVSEGKLIF. CDR3 sequence (DNA): TGTGCTCTTGGGGAACTGGCCCCTTTAGAGCAACGTACTGGGGGATACGTAAGCGAGGGTAAACTCATCTTT.

V is TRDV1 and J is TRDJ1; tentatively, D is TRDD3 (8 bases). The V end was cut by 5 bases, the J end by 0 bases, with 31 bases between. Germline CDR1 TSWWSYY, CDR2 QGS. The CDR3 length is 21 residues. The chain's CDR3 is CALGIPPVPTPGGLYTDKLIF. CDR3 in DNA: TGTGCTCTTGGGATCCCCCCCGTTCCTACTCCTGGGGGACTCTACACCGATAAACTCATCTTT.

The genes are TRDV1 and TRDJ1, with D maybe TRDD2 (5 bases). The germline V and J ends were trimmed by 3 bases and 3 bases, with 23 bases remaining between them. CDR1 TSWWSYY and CDR2 QGS come from the germline V gene. The CDR3 runs to 18 residues. The CDR3 loop reads CALGDHSPTLRESDKLIF. CDR3 coding DNA: TGTGCTCTTGGGGATCATTCGCCTACCCTACGAGAGTCCGATAAACTCATCTTT.

V usage is TRDV1 and J usage is TRDJ1, with a weak D call TRDD3 (6 bases). This CDR3 spans 22 amino acids. Per germline, CDR1 TSWWSYY and CDR2 QGS. V was shortened by 0 bases and J by 0 bases, with 29 bases between the two germline ends. CDR3 loop: CALGELGIYSSKTGQYTDKLIF. CDR3 bases: TGTGCTCTTGGGGAACTAGGGATATATTCCTCTAAAACTGGGCAGTACACCGATAAACTCATCTTT.

Regarding this clone: A read error is possible here, since a much larger clone lies one base away. The identical CDR3 is also encoded by other nucleotide sequences in the sample. The rearrangement joins TRDV2 to TRDJ1; D gene ambiguous. The CDR3 consists of 14 residues. V was clipped by 0 bases and J by 7 bases, with 14 bases between them. Germline V lookup: CDR1 GEAIGNYY, CDR2 EKD. The CDR3 reads CACDTAATAGKLIF. The DNA for the CDR3 is TGTGCCTGTGACACCGCGGCCACTGCCGGTAAACTCATCTTT.

Turning to this clone: Within the sample, other DNA sequences also encode this same CDR3. V usage is TRDV1 and J usage is TRDJ1; 10 positions match TRDD3. This CDR3 is 18 amino acids long. Germline V gene lookup returns CDR1 TSWWSYY and CDR2 QGS. Trimming at V came to 0 bases and at J to 3 bases, leaving 10 bases not matched to a gene. The CDR3: CALGELDDVWGIADKLIF. The CDR3 bases are TGTGCTCTTGGGGAACTCGACGACGTCTGGGGGATAGCCGATAAACTCATCTTT.

This rearrangement joins TRDV1 to TRDJ1; 11 nucleotides match TRDD3. This CDR3 is 19 amino acids long. The germline V gene encodes CDR1 TSWWSYY and CDR2 QGS. V shed 2 bases, J shed 11 bases, and the junction held 22 bases outside the gene matches. CDR3 sequence: CALGETSYPRGWGIRVLIF. CDR3 bases: TGTGCTCTTGGGGAAACTTCCTACCCGCGGGGGTGGGGGATACGAGTGCTCATCTTT.

The gene calls are TRDV1 and TRDJ1; tentatively, D is TRDD3 (6 bases). The V and J ends lost 2 bases and 0 bases respectively, with 25 bases between them. This CDR3 is 20 amino acids long. Germline V lookup: CDR1 TSWWSYY, CDR2 QGS. This CDR3 is CALGEKDPRTGFLYTDKLIF. CDR3 coding DNA: TGTGCTCTTGGGGAAAAGGACCCGCGTACTGGGTTTCTGTACACCGATAAACTCATCTTT.

For this clone: Other DNA sequences in this sample translate to the same CDR3. The chain is built from TRDV1 and TRDJ1, with TRDD3 matching 10 bases. The V gene's germline CDR1 is TSWWSYY and CDR2 QGS. V dropped 4 bases and J dropped 3; count of bases not matched to a gene: 17. The length of the CDR3 is 19 residues. The CDR3 here is CALGVILGDGFSCSDKLIF. The CDR3 nucleotides read TGTGCTCTTGGGGTCATACTGGGGGATGGGTTCAGTTGCTCCGATAAACTCATCTTT.

This clone was found once. The genes are TRDV1 and TRDJ1, with 11 bases fitting TRDD3. Germline CDR1 reads TSWWSYY; CDR2 reads QGS. This CDR3 has 17 amino acids. V was clipped by 5 bases and J by 7 bases; unmatched bases: 15. CDR3 loop: CALGKGVGDTKKGKLIF. DNA of the CDR3: TGTGCTCTTGGGAAAGGCGTGGGGGATACGAAAAAAGGTAAACTCATCTTT.

Notes on this clone: Distinct nucleotide sequences in the sample also encode this CDR3. V usage is TRDV1 and J usage is TRDJ1; D is perhaps TRDD3 (5 bases). Trimming pared 0 bases from V and 5 bases from J, leaving 25 bases between. The germline V gene has CDR1 TSWWSYY and CDR2 QGS. The CDR3 is made up of 19 amino acids. Written as DNA, the CDR3 is TGTGCTCTTGGGGAACTTTCATCGGGTCTGGGCGACACTCTAGATAAACTCATCTTT. Residues: CALGELSSGLGDTLDKLIF.

This clone was counted only a few times. The rearrangement uses TRDV1 and TRDJ1; 8 bases are a match to TRDD3. Looked up from germline, CDR1 is TSWWSYY and CDR2 is QGS. The length of the CDR3 is 22 residues. V was clipped by 3 bases and J by 3 bases; unmatched bases: 27. In DNA, the CDR3 is TGTGCTCTTGGGGACCCCCGAGGTTCCGATATACATGAGGGATACGCCTCCGATAAACTCATCTTT. It encodes CALGDPRGSDIHEGYASDKLIF.

Note on this clone: Other nucleotide sequences from this sample produce the same CDR3. The chain joins TRDV1 to TRDJ1; D unclear. CDR1 is TSWWSYY and CDR2 is QGS in the germline V gene. The length of the CDR3 is 21 residues. Deletions cut 3 bases from V and 0 bases from J, with 29 bases between. The CDR3, as DNA: TGTGCTCTTGGGGACCCCTCCCGTGGACGGGGTTGGGTACCGTACACCGATAAACTCATCTTT. It specifies CALGDPSRGRGWVPYTDKLIF.

This clone was counted only a few times. The chain recombines TRDV1 with TRDJ1; 11 nucleotides line up with TRDD3. The CDR3 has 20 amino acids. Germline V gene lookup returns CDR1 TSWWSYY and CDR2 QGS. J lost 0 bases, V lost 5 bases, and 17 bases had no gene match. CDR3 DNA sequence: TGTGCTCTTGGGAAGCTTCCACTTGGGGGATACGGGGTGTACACCGATAAACTCATCTTT. This sequence encodes CALGKLPLGGYGVYTDKLIF.

The chain carries TRDV1 and TRDJ1; TRDD3 matches at 13 bases. The CDR3 contains 20 residues. CDR1 is TSWWSYY, CDR2 QGS, per germline. Trimming cost V 1 base and J 10 bases; bases outside gene matches: 21. Here the CDR3 DNA reads TGTGCTCTTGGGGAACGGGAATCACTACGTCGTACTGGGGGATACGCTCCACTCATCTTT. Protein: CALGERESLRRTGGYAPLIF.

The chain is built from TRDV1 and TRDJ1; D is unclear. The V and J ends lost 0 bases and 0 bases respectively, with 26 bases between them. The germline CDR1 and CDR2 sequences are TSWWSYY and QGS. This CDR3 comprises 21 residues. This chain's CDR3 is CALGELYRLSPSAKYTDKLIF. Written as DNA, the CDR3 is TGTGCTCTTGGGGAACTTTATAGGCTATCCCCGTCGGCCAAATACACCGATAAACTCATCTTT.

This clone was seen a few times. The chain links TRDV1 to TRDJ1; D may correspond to TRDD2 or TRDD3 (5 bases each). Trimming pared 4 bases from V and 5 bases from J, leaving 29 bases between. The CDR3 length is 19 residues. Germline V gene sequence: CDR1 TSWWSYY, CDR2 QGS. This CDR3 reads CALGVHLPTKRRAGDKLIF. CDR3 nucleotides: TGTGCTCTTGGGGTCCATCTTCCCACCAAACGTCGGGCTGGGGATAAACTCATCTTT.

The genes are TRDV1 and TRDJ1; 12 nucleotides agree with TRDD3. This CDR3 comprises 21 residues. V lost 2 bases, J lost 0 bases, and 16 bases stayed unmatched. CDR1 and CDR2 (germline): TSWWSYY, QGS. The CDR3 reads CALGEEGHWGIPYSYTDKLIF. CDR3 in DNA: TGTGCTCTTGGGGAAGAGGGACACTGGGGGATACCGTACTCGTACACCGATAAACTCATCTTT.

This clone was observed a handful of times. This chain connects TRDV1 to TRDJ1; the D is unclear. Trimming shortened V by 5 bases and J by 0 bases, and 13 bases separated the two germline ends. Germline V gives CDR1 TSWWSYY, CDR2 QGS. This CDR3 has 15 residues. The CDR3, as DNA: TGTGCTCTTGGGAACCGTTGTTACCACACCGATAAACTCATCTTT. Its protein product is CALGNRCYHTDKLIF.

The chain is built from TRDV1 and TRDJ1; 8 nucleotides align to TRDD3. V was clipped by 3 bases and J by 7 bases; unmatched bases: 16. Germline assignment: CDR1 TSWWSYY and CDR2 QGS. The CDR3 consists of 17 residues. The CDR3 DNA reads as TGTGCTCTTGGGGACCACACCGGGCTGGGGGACTCAGTTAAACTCATCTTT. This encodes CALGDHTGLGDSVKLIF.